Below, one T cell receptor beta chain is given with its context. Its antigen specificity is not known. Base-call qualities are not available, and no considerably larger clone is one nucleotide away. This sample is part of a study of T cell changes during pregnancy in multiple sclerosis (dated by TCRdb to between 2018 and 2020). Background on the whole study: The study examined how the T cell repertoire changed over the course of pregnancy in women with multiple sclerosis.

The library was built by means of the immunoSEQ multiplex PCR assay. The immuneACCESS repertoire file appears here via TCRdb, limited to in-frame rearrangements. These files lack a portion of the clones; in checked studies, under half of the deficit traces to unresolved V genes, and the cause of the others is not known. Across this sample there are about 41,000 clones, with 80% to 90% seen only once. Under 0.7% of the sample comes from the top ten. In the germline V gene, CDR1 corresponds to SGHAT and CDR2 to FQNNGV. Trimming accounts for 5 bases at V and 2 bases at J, while the number of junction bases matched to no gene is 10. Inclusive of the bounding cysteine and phenylalanine, the CDR3 is 16 residues long. The only DNA kept is the CDR3, 48 bases in frame from the first base.

The specimen was CD4+ T cells from peripheral blood mononuclear cells, collected in the first trimester of pregnancy. The clonotype originates from a female donor with multiple sclerosis, enrolled in a pregnancy study. The rearranged chain carries TRBV11-2 and TRBJ2-7; TRBD2 lines up with 9 middle nucleotides. This receptor has the CDR3 CASSAPGTSLAYEQYF. In nucleotide form, the sequence is TGTGCCAGCAGCGCTCCCGGGACTAGCCTAGCCTACGAGCAGTACTTC.